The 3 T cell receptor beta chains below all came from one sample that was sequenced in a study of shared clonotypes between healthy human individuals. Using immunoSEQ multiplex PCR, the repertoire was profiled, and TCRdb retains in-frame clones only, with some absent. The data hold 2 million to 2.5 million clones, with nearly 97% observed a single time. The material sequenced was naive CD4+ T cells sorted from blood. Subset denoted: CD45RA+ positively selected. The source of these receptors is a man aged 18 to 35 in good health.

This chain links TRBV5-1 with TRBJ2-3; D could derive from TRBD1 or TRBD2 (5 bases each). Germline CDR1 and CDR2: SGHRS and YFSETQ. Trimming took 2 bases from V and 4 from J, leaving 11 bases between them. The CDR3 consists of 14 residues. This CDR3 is CASSLSGTPDTQYF. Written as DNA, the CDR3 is TGCGCCAGCAGCTTATCAGGGACCCCAGATACGCAGTATTTT.

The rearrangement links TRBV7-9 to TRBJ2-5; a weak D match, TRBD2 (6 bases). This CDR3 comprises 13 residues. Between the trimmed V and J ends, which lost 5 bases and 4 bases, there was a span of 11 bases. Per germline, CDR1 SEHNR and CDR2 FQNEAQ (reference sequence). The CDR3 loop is CASSQDGGETQYF. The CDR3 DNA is TGTGCCAGCAGCCAAGACGGGGGAGAGACCCAGTACTTC.

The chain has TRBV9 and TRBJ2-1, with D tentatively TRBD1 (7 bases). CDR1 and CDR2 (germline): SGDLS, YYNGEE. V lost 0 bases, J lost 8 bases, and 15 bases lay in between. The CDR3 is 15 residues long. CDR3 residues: CASSVVEGARDEQFF. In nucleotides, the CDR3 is TGTGCCAGCAGCGTAGTGGAGGGGGCAAGGGATGAGCAGTTCTTC.